This TCR beta chain is from a study of T cell responses to AZD1222 COVID-19 vaccine. Study observations and caveats: Clonal diversity was possibly underestimated; the donors were predominantly white British and more often female. Spike-specific TCR breadth rose after two AZD1222 doses, and depth rose as well.

In the case of this clone: Its antigen is undetermined.

Produced via immunoSEQ multiplex PCR; TCRdb's table is partial and in-frame only. The sample gives 130,000 or so clones, roughly 93% of which show up once; under 3.5% is in the top ten. Trimming pared 1 base from V and 5 bases from J, leaving 12 bases between. This CDR3 has 15 residues. Germline loops: CDR1 LNHDA, CDR2 SQIVND (reference sequence). The chain couples TRBV19 to TRBJ2-1; possibly TRBD2 for D (5 bases). The receptor was derived from an adult in good health. The source material was peripheral blood, sampled on day 0 of AZD1222 vaccination. CDR3 DNA: TGTGCCAGTAGTATAGGGGGAGCCCGTCACAATGAGCAGTTCTTC. This gives the protein CASSIGGARHNEQFF. Full variable domain (rest looked up from reference TRBV19 and TRBJ2-1): DGGITQSPKYLFRKEGQNVTLSCEQNLNHDAMYWYRQDPGQGLRLIYYSQIVNDFQKGDIAEGYSVSREKKESFPLTVTSAQKNPTAFYLCASSIGGARHNEQFFGPGTRLTVL.